This TCR beta chain was sequenced for a study of T-cell reconstitution after alpha-beta-depleted transplantation in children. A TCRbeta library incorporating unique molecular identifiers was prepared. TCRdb reprocessed the PCR reads with MiXCR, giving one entry per CDR3 protein. The sample comprises approximately 350,000 distinct CDR3 sequences, about an eighth of which are singletons, and over 3.5% rests with the top ten. The receptor's source is a human donor who donated a stem cell graft to a child with Fanconi anemia. The sample in question was PBMCs, obtained from the stem cell graft.

This CDR3 reads CASSPDWDFANEKLFF. The CDR3 DNA follows: TGTGCCAGCAGCCCGGACTGGGATTTTGCTAATGAAAAACTGTTTTTT. The chain couples TRBV3-1 to TRBJ1-4; D is unresolved. CDR1 and CDR2 from the germline V gene are LGHDT and YNNKEL (reference sequence). The V end was cut by 4 bases, the J end by 3 bases, with 15 bases between. This CDR3 spans 16 amino acids.